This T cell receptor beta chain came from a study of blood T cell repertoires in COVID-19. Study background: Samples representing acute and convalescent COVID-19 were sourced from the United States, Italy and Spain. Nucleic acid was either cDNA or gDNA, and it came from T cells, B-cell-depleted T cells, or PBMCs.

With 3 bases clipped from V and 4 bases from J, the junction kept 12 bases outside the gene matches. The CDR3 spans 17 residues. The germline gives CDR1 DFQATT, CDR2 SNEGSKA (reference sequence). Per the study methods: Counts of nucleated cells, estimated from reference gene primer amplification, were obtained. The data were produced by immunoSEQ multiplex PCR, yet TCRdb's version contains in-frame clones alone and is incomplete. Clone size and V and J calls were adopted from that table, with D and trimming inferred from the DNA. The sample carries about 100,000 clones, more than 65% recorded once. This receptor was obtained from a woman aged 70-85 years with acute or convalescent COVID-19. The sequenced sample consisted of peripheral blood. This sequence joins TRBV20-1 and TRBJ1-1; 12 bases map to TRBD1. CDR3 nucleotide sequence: TGCAGTGCTAGTTTGTCCGGGACAGGGGGCCGGGGCACTGAAGCTTTCTTT. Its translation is CSASLSGTGGRGTEAFF.